These T cell receptor beta chains were read from a single sample in a study of Ad26.COV2.S vaccination and SARS-CoV-2 variants. TCRdb's table, derived via immunoSEQ multiplex PCR, lists solely in-frame clones and lacks some. The sample yields approximately 300,000 clones, roughly 80% seen once. The material sequenced was peripheral blood, taken in a trial of Ad26.COV2.S vaccine versus placebo. These receptors originate from a person between 18 and 65 years old who received the Ad26.COV2.S COVID-19 vaccine or a placebo. Each CDR3 is given with its conserved first and last residue. D genes are given only for firm matches.

TRBV27,TRBJ1-6,TRBD1,CASSRTGGEGSPLHF
TRBV25-1,TRBJ2-1,TRBD1,CASSEYETGRNNEQFF
TRBV20-1,TRBJ2-3,-,CSEGRTDTQYF
TRBV9,TRBJ1-2,-,CASALMTNYGYTF
TRBV27,TRBJ1-1,TRBD1,CASSLSRDRGGTEAFF
TRBV28,TRBJ2-1,-,CASSWRGPGNEQFF
TRBV9,TRBJ2-5,-,CASSAASSYFETQYF
TRBV28,TRBJ2-1,-,CASSPTDVTYNEQFF
TRBV2,TRBJ2-7,TRBD1,CASAAGQGAFYEQYF
TRBV5-1,TRBJ2-7,-,CASSLMAGTTYEQYF
TRBV19,TRBJ1-6,-,CASRSGTDNSPLHF
TRBV7-2,TRBJ1-4,TRBD1,CASGRDRDRPNEKLFF
TRBV6-5,TRBJ1-1,-,CASTLTGANTEAFF
TRBV28,TRBJ2-1,TRBD1,CASRSPRDRPYNEQFF
TRBV2,TRBJ1-4,TRBD1,CASANRGTNEKLFF
TRBV12-3/TRBV12-4,TRBJ1-2,-,CASSLAELGGYTF
TRBV7-9,TRBJ1-1,TRBD1,CASSPKDTGETEAFF
TRBV7-2,TRBJ2-7,-,CASRDARYEQYF
TRBV18,TRBJ2-5,TRBD1,CASSPFLDREETQYF
TRBV6-5,TRBJ1-2,TRBD1,CASSDREGYGYTF
TRBV25-1,TRBJ1-3,-,CASSEDRDFGNTIYF
TRBV5-5,TRBJ1-2,-,CASSRDGRYGYTF
TRBV2,TRBJ2-1,-,CASTENSYNEQFF
TRBV6-6,TRBJ2-7,-,CASSYMGAAYEQYF
TRBV6-2/TRBV6-3,TRBJ2-3,-,CASSYIGNTQYF
TRBV2,TRBJ1-1,-,CASKVGLGTEAFF
TRBV5-1,TRBJ2-2,TRBD1,CASSTGRSGELFF
TRBV5-8,TRBJ1-5,-,CASSLGIRAGINQPQHF
TRBV12-5,TRBJ2-1,TRBD1,CASGPGTGNEQFF
TRBV2,TRBJ1-1,-,CASRRLNTEAFF
TRBV7-9,TRBJ2-7,TRBD1,CASSRAGGSYEQYF
TRBV10-1,TRBJ2-1,-,CASRDPPTRWGIYNEQFF